This TCR beta chain comes out of a study of blood T cell repertoires in COVID-19. Study in general: The United States, Italy and Spain provided the acute and convalescent COVID-19 samples.

The CDR3 runs to 14 residues. The V end was cut by 8 bases, the J end by 0 bases, with 13 bases between. In germline, CDR1 is MDHEN, CDR2 SYDVKM. Methods used by the authors: Amplification of reference gene primers was used by the study to estimate nucleated cell counts. TCRdb's copy holds only in-frame clones and misses some; the assay was immunoSEQ multiplex PCR. The DNA gave D and trimming, while V, J and clone size come from that table. Of about 180,000 clones listed, 85% are singletons. Those enrolled, adults aged roughly 18 to 89 years, came from roughly 22 US areas. Cohorts were determined from participant-reported clinical history.

The sequence derives from a man in his forties or fifties who had recovered from COVID-19. The sequenced sample was PBMCs or T cells enriched from blood (not recorded which). The V call is TRBV28, the J call TRBJ1-1; D unresolved. CDR3 in amino acids: CASCSRRVNTEAFF. The CDR3 nucleotides are TGTGCCAGCTGCTCTCGACGGGTGAACACTGAAGCTTTCTTT. Filled out from reference TRBV28 and TRBJ1-1, the complete variable domain reads DVKVTQSSRYLVKRTGEKVFLECVQDMDHENMFWYRQDPGLGLRLIYFSYDVKMKEKGDIPEGYSVSREKKERFSLILESASTNQTSMYLCASCSRRVNTEAFFGQGTRLTVV.